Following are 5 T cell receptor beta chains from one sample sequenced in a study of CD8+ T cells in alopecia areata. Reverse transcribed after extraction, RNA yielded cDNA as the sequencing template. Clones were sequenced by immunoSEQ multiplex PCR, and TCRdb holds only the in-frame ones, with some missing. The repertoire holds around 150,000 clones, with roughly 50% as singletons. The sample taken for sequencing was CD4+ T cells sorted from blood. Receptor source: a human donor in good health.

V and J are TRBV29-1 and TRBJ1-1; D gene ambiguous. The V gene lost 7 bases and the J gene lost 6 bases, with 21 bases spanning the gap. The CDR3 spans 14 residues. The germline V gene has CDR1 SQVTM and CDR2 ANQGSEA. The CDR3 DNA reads TGCAGCGCCCGAGGGCAGAGAGCGACCCCTGAAGCTTTCTTT. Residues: CSARGQRATPEAFF.

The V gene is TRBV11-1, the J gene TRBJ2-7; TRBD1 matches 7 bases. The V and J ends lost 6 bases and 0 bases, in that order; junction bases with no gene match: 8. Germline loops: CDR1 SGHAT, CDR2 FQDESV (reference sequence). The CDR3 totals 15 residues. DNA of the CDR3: TGTGCCAGCAGTCCTTGGACAGGCCTCTCCTACGAGCAGTACTTC. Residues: CASSPWTGLSYEQYF.

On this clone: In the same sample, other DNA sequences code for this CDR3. CDR3 nucleotide sequence: TGCAGCGTCTCGACAGGGACTAACTATGGCTACACCTTC. This codes for CSVSTGTNYGYTF. The V gene is TRBV29-1, the J gene TRBJ1-2; 7 positions agree with TRBD1. This CDR3 is 13 amino acids long. CDR1 is SQVTM, CDR2 ANQGSEA, per germline. Trimming took 6 bases from V and 0 from J; bases not matched to a gene: 4.

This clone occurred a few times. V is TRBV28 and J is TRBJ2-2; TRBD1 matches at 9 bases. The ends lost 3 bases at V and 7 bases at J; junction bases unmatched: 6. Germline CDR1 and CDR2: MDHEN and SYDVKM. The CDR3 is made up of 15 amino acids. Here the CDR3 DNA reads TGTGCCAGCAGTTTCACCGGGACAGGGTTCGGGGAGCTGTTTTTT. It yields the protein CASSFTGTGFGELFF.

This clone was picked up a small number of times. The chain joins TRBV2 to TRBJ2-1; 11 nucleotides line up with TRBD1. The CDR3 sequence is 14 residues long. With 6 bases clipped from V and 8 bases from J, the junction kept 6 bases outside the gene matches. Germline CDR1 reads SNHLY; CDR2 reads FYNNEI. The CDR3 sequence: CASRRDRGYHEQFF. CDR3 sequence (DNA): TGTGCCAGCAGGCGGGACAGGGGGTATCATGAGCAGTTCTTC.